A single sample gave rise to the 11 T cell receptor beta chains below, sequenced in a study of T cell repertoires and HLA-DP antigens. Their antigens are not known. Here immunoSEQ multiplex PCR was the method, and the copy in TCRdb shows in-frame clones only, minus some. The data show approximately 100,000 clones, roughly nine tenths seen once. Sample: CD4+ T cells from PBMCs. The receptor source for this set is a man aged 45 to 65 in good health and CMV-seronegative.

The chain uses TRBV4-2 and TRBJ1-1; D is undetermined. The germline CDR1 and CDR2 sequences are LGHNA and YNFKEQ. Trimming took off 0 bases at V and 2 bases at J, with 4 bases between the two ends. CDR3 size: 13 residues. CDR3 DNA sequence: TGTGCCAGCAGCCAAGAGGCCAACACTGAAGCTTTCTTT. It is translated as CASSQEANTEAFF.

J is TRBJ2-1 and V is TRBV2, with 14 nucleotides matching TRBD2. The CDR3 is 17 amino acids. The germline V gene has CDR1 SNHLY and CDR2 FYNNEI. V lost 6 bases, J lost 3 bases, and 7 bases stayed unmatched. CDR3 amino acids: CASRGTSGGSDYNEQFF. The CDR3 DNA reads TGTGCCAGCAGGGGGACTAGCGGGGGCTCAGACTACAATGAGCAGTTCTTC.

This clone occurred once. The J gene is TRBJ2-2, the V gene TRBV5-1, with 7 bases matching TRBD1. V trimming: 0 bases; J trimming: 6 bases; junction bases outside the gene matches: 8. CDR3 length: 16 amino acids. Germline CDR1 is SGHRS and CDR2 is YFSETQ. CDR3 in DNA: TGCGCCAGCAGCTTGGCGTGGACAGGTCGACCCGGGGAGCTGTTTTTT. Its translation: CASSLAWTGRPGELFF.

This chain joins TRBV19 and TRBJ1-2, with 8 bases fitting TRBD1. The germline CDR1 and CDR2 sequences are LNHDA and SQIVND (reference sequence). V shed 7 bases, J shed 7 bases, and the junction held 20 bases outside the gene matches. The length of the CDR3 is 17 residues. The CDR3 DNA reads as TGTGCCAGTAACATCGCCGGGACAGGCTTCCCCGCGGGTGGCTACACCTTC. Residues: CASNIAGTGFPAGGYTF.

The chain is built from TRBV7-9 and TRBJ2-1; 14 bases agree with TRBD2. The CDR3 consists of 19 residues. In germline, CDR1 is SEHNR, CDR2 FQNEAQ (reference sequence). J gave up 0 bases and V 5 bases, and 9 bases lay outside the gene matches. In nucleotides, the CDR3 is TGTGCCAGCAGCCCCCCCCCGGGACTAGCGGGGGTCTCCTACAATGAGCAGTTCTTC. Its translation is CASSPPPGLAGVSYNEQFF.

J is TRBJ1-1 and V is TRBV13, with D possibly TRBD1 on 6 matching bases. The CDR3 spans 14 residues. V lost 6 bases and J 3 bases, leaving 14 bases between the germline ends. Germline CDR1 reads PRHDT; CDR2 reads FYEKMQ (reference sequence). CDR3 in DNA: TGTGCCAGCAGTCCGAGTGGGGGGCACACTGAAGCTTTCTTT. Encoded protein: CASSPSGGHTEAFF.

CDR3 DNA sequence: TGTGCCAGCTCACCACAGGAGGGACAAGCTGAGCAGTTCTTC. Translating it yields CASSPQEGQAEQFF. This rearrangement joins TRBV18 to TRBJ2-1; either TRBD1 or TRBD2 may fit D (6 bases each). V lost 1 base and J 9 bases, leaving 13 bases between the germline ends. The V gene's germline CDR1 is KGHSH and CDR2 LQKENI. The CDR3 runs to 14 residues.

The chain employs TRBV5-1 and TRBJ2-1; D is possibly TRBD1 (6 bases). CDR1 and CDR2 from the germline V gene are SGHRS and YFSETQ. CDR3 length equals 16 residues. Trimming took 3 bases from V and 6 from J, leaving 19 bases between them. In DNA form, the CDR3 reads TGCGCCAGCAGCTCGGCCGCAGGGGACCTGGGCAATGAGCAGTTCTTC. As protein: CASSSAAGDLGNEQFF.

This chain joins TRBV6-6 and TRBJ2-7, with D tentatively TRBD1 (5 bases). V was cut by 0 bases and J by 2 bases, with 11 bases left in between. The CDR3 has 15 amino acids. The germline gives CDR1 MNHNY, CDR2 SVGAGI (reference sequence). CDR3 sequence reads: CASSYSAGRTYEQYF. For the CDR3, the DNA is TGTGCCAGCAGTTACTCGGCAGGGCGCACCTACGAGCAGTACTTC.

This clone was found a few times. The rearrangement uses TRBV27 and TRBJ1-5, with D possibly being TRBD1 (5 bases). Germline CDR1 reads MNHEY; CDR2 reads SMNVEV (reference sequence). CDR3 length equals 13 residues. V was shortened by 2 bases and J by 5 bases, with 7 bases between the two germline ends. In nucleotides, the CDR3 is TGTGCCAGCAGTTTAGCCAGGGATCAGCCCCAGCATTTT. Protein product: CASSLARDQPQHF.

This sequence joins TRBV2 and TRBJ1-3; TRBD1 aligns across 8 bases. V lost 2 bases, J lost 2 bases, and 11 bases stayed unmatched. From germline, CDR1 is SNHLY and CDR2 FYNNEI. The CDR3 is made up of 18 amino acids. The CDR3 DNA reads as TGTGCCAGCAGTGAATACTCTTCAACACAGGGGGCTGGAAACACCATATATTTT. Its translation: CASSEYSSTQGAGNTIYF.